The source of this TCR beta chain is a study of blood T cell repertoires in COVID-19. After removal of 0 bases from V and 9 bases from J, the junction contained 6 bases not matched to a gene. Germline CDR1 reads SEHNR; CDR2 reads FQNEAQ (reference sequence). The CDR3 is 16 amino acids. TCRdb keeps only in-frame clones here, not all; method: immunoSEQ multiplex PCR. This table holds roughly 150,000 clones, roughly 90% found once. This chain links TRBV7-9 with TRBJ1-6; the match to TRBD1 covers 9 bases. The sequencing sample was made of peripheral blood. The receptor's source is a woman in her 70s with acute or convalescent COVID-19. Written as DNA, the CDR3 is TGTGCCAGCAGCTTAGCCGGGACAGGGATCGGTTCACCCCTCCACTTT. This gives the protein CASSLAGTGIGSPLHF.